This T cell receptor (beta chain) came from a study of blood T cells in healthy people across ages. Study observations and caveats: The study found TCR beta diversity correlated strongly with naive T cell percentage.

The donors, aged about 6 to 100, were healthy Caucasians from Russia. Details on this clonotype: Its matching antigen is unknown.

V was cut by 0 bases and J by 4 bases, with 12 bases left in between. CDR1 is LGHDT and CDR2 is YNNKEL in the germline V gene (reference sequence). CDR3 length: 15 amino acids. For the second PCR, which ran for 7 to 11 cycles, a sample-barcoded 5' primer and a J-beta primer mix were used. TCRdb re-called the 5' RACE reads with MiXCR, one entry per CDR3 protein. Of 1 million or so distinct CDR3 sequences listed, under 30% were seen once; the top ten hold 0.65% to 0.95%. The same specimen was also included in a second study, on T cells of mothers and their children.

The specimen was blood. This sequence originates from a girl aged 2 to 9 in good health. V gene TRBV3-1 combines with J gene TRBJ1-1; no clear D gene. The CDR3 reads CASSQDKVLSTEAFF. The DNA of the CDR3 is TGTGCCAGCAGCCAAGACAAGGTCTTAAGCACTGAAGCTTTCTTT.